The 16 T cell receptor beta chains below were found in one sample sequenced in a study of response to subunit inactivated influenza vaccine. TCRdb itself ran the RT-PCR reads through MiXCR, one entry per CDR3 protein. The sample yields around 710,000 distinct CDR3 sequences, approximately 15% seen once. The sequencing used PBMCs from blood, collected around 14 days before vaccination. Source of these receptors: a man in his forties or fifties who received an inactivated influenza vaccine.

The sample holds many counts of this clonotype. The V gene is TRBV12-3 or TRBV12-4, the J gene TRBJ2-2; the match to TRBD2 covers 7 bases. After removal of 1 base from V and 6 bases from J, the junction contained 2 bases not matched to a gene. CDR3 length: 14 amino acids. CDR3 protein: CASSLDAGAGELFF. The CDR3 DNA follows: TGTGCCAGCAGTTTAGATGCGGGAGCCGGGGAGCTGTTTTTT.

The V gene is TRBV6-1, the J gene TRBJ2-7, with D possibly called TRBD1 or TRBD2 (7 bases each). CDR3 size: 15 residues. Germline V lookup: CDR1 MNHNS, CDR2 SASEGT. The germline V and J ends were trimmed by 6 bases and 2 bases, with 17 bases remaining between them. In DNA form, the CDR3 reads TGTGCCAGCAGCCCAGCGGGGACAGCCACCTACGAGCAGTACTTC. It encodes CASSPAGTATYEQYF.

This clonotype came up many times. CDR3 nucleotides: TGTGCCAGCAGCCGAACAACCGGGACTAGCGTACAAGAGACCCAGTACTTC. It specifies CASSRTTGTSVQETQYF. This chain connects TRBV3-1 to TRBJ2-5; 10 positions agree with TRBD2. After removal of 4 bases from V and 2 bases from J, the junction contained 10 bases not matched to a gene. In germline, CDR1 is LGHDT, CDR2 YNNKEL (reference sequence). The CDR3 covers 17 residues.

The rearrangement links TRBV9 to TRBJ1-1; D is undetermined. The CDR3 contains 14 residues. V lost 0 bases and J lost 1, with 7 bases in between. Germline V gives CDR1 SGDLS, CDR2 YYNGEE. CDR3 loop: CASSVESENTEAFF. The DNA for the CDR3 is TGTGCCAGCAGCGTAGAGTCAGAGAACACTGAAGCTTTCTTT. The full variable domain, its missing parts supplied by reference TRBV9 and TRBJ1-1, is DSGVTQTPKHLITATGQRVTLRCSPRSGDLSVYWYQQSLDQGLQFLIQYYNGEERAKGNILERFSAQQFPDLHSELNLSSLELGDSALYFCASSVESENTEAFFGQGTRLTVV.

This clonotype occurred a few times. V gene TRBV20-1 combines with J gene TRBJ2-6, with TRBD1 matching 11 bases. Trimming cost V 8 bases and J 1 base; bases outside gene matches: 7. This CDR3 region has 16 residues. Germline V gene lookup returns CDR1 DFQATT and CDR2 SNEGSKA (reference sequence). CDR3 loop: CSTGTGGLSGANVLTF. CDR3 DNA sequence: TGCAGTACCGGGACAGGGGGTCTATCTGGGGCCAACGTCCTGACTTTC.

This clonotype was counted only a few times. This rearrangement joins TRBV6-2 or TRBV6-3 to TRBJ2-5; 8 bases line up with TRBD2. The CDR3 has 15 residues. CDR1 is MNHEY, CDR2 SVGEGT, per germline. J was trimmed by 4 bases and V by 5 bases; bases with no gene match: 9. CDR3 residues: CASSALGRAAETQYF. The CDR3 DNA reads as TGTGCCAGCAGTGCGCTCGGGAGGGCGGCAGAGACCCAGTACTTC.

The chain employs TRBV18 and TRBJ1-1, with a weak D call TRBD1 (6 bases). V was shortened by 6 bases and J by 3 bases, with 8 bases between the two germline ends. CDR1 is KGHSH and CDR2 is LQKENI in the germline V gene. This CDR3 region has 12 residues. Written as DNA, the CDR3 is TGTGCCAGCTCCCCAGGGGACACTGAAGCTTTCTTT. Its translation is CASSPGDTEAFF.

In its sample, this clonotype was seen many times. J is TRBJ2-5 and V is TRBV15; no clear D gene. From germline, CDR1 is LNHNV and CDR2 YYDKDF (reference sequence). The CDR3 length is 13 residues. The V and J ends lost 1 base and 7 bases respectively, with 10 bases between them. CDR3 sequence: CATSRAGQPTQYF. The CDR3 DNA reads TGTGCCACCAGCAGAGCCGGTCAACCGACCCAGTACTTC.

The rearrangement joins TRBV6-2 or TRBV6-3 to TRBJ2-7, with TRBD2 matching over 12 bases. Germline V CDR1 and CDR2: MNHEY, SVGEGT. J lost 7 bases, V lost 5 bases, and 12 bases had no gene match. This CDR3 region has 16 residues. The CDR3 spells CASSRPRLAGDGEQYF. CDR3 nucleotide sequence: TGTGCCAGCAGTCGGCCCCGACTAGCGGGAGATGGGGAGCAGTACTTC.

The chain is built from TRBV28 and TRBJ1-4, with a weak D call TRBD1 (5 bases). With 5 bases removed from V and 0 bases from J, the gap between germline ends came to 13 bases. The CDR3 covers 16 residues. Germline CDR1 MDHEN, CDR2 SYDVKM. The CDR3 coding sequence is TGTGCCAGCAGTCCTTGGGGACTTGCAACTAATGAAAAACTGTTTTTT. Translating gives CASSPWGLATNEKLFF.

Ten or more counts support this clonotype. The chain joins TRBV29-1 to TRBJ1-1; 10 nucleotides agree with TRBD1. Germline V gene sequence: CDR1 SQVTM, CDR2 ANQGSEA. This CDR3 is built from 15 residues. Trimming took 6 bases from V and 0 from J; bases not matched to a gene: 7. The CDR3 region is CSVVDRGLLNTEAFF. The CDR3 DNA reads as TGCAGCGTAGTCGACAGGGGGCTTTTGAACACTGAAGCTTTCTTT.

This clonotype was detected only a few times. The chain links TRBV28 to TRBJ2-7; D might be TRBD1 or TRBD2, each matching 5 bases. Per the germline V gene, CDR1 is MDHEN and CDR2 is SYDVKM. CDR3 length equals 16 residues. The V gene lost 6 bases and the J gene lost 2 bases, with 20 bases spanning the gap. The DNA for the CDR3 is TGTGCCAGCAGATTTTACAGGTCGGGGCGAACCTACGAGCAGTACTTC. Translation gives CASRFYRSGRTYEQYF.

In this sample, this clonotype turned up many times. V gene TRBV6-1 combines with J gene TRBJ2-6; perhaps TRBD2 as D (5 bases). The CDR3 totals 13 residues. CDR1 and CDR2 (germline): MNHNS, SASEGT. V gave up 4 bases and J gave up 6 bases, with 7 bases separating them. The CDR3 region is CASSAGMANVLTF. CDR3 bases: TGTGCCAGCAGTGCCGGGATGGCCAACGTCCTGACTTTC.

The chain joins TRBV3-1 to TRBJ1-5; weak D call: TRBD1 (5 bases). This CDR3 has 16 amino acids. The germline gives CDR1 LGHDT, CDR2 YNNKEL (reference sequence). The CDR3 protein is CAEKLKGTERYQPQHF. Written as DNA, the CDR3 is TGTGCTGAGAAACTAAAGGGGACGGAGCGTTATCAGCCCCAGCATTTT.

This clonotype was counted a few times. The chain uses TRBV29-1 and TRBJ2-1, with 14 bases aligning to TRBD2. V was clipped by 6 bases and J by 9 bases; unmatched bases: 10. The CDR3 extends over 15 amino acids. Germline V lookup: CDR1 SQVTM, CDR2 ANQGSEA. CDR3 nucleotide sequence: TGCAGCGTAACCGGGACTAGCGGGGGAAGGGCTGAGCAGTTCTTC. It encodes CSVTGTSGGRAEQFF.

This clonotype was seen at least ten times. The CDR3 nucleotides read TGTGCCAGCAGCTTGAGGGATTCTCAGCCCCAGCATTTT. Amino acids: CASSLRDSQPQHF. The V gene is TRBV11-2, the J gene TRBJ1-5; no clear D gene. V was clipped by 3 bases and J by 6 bases, with 9 bases between them. This CDR3 contains 13 residues. Germline assignment: CDR1 SGHAT and CDR2 FQNNGV.